The 23 T cell receptor beta chains in this list originate from one sample, sequenced in a study of CD8 T cells in Susac syndrome. The RNA input was about 0.5 to 1 ug, and it was reverse transcribed with random hexamers. TCRdb re-analysed the immunoSEQ multiplex PCR reads in MiXCR, keeping a single row per CDR3 protein. This table holds some 120,000 distinct CDR3 sequences, less than 95% found once. The source material was CD8+ T cells from PBMCs. These TCRs come from a human donor in good health.

The chain carries TRBV5-1 and TRBJ2-6, with 11 bases identical to TRBD2. The CDR3 runs to 19 residues. The trim removed 3 bases at V and 0 bases at J, leaving 8 bases unmatched. Germline-derived CDR1 and CDR2 are SGHRS and YFSETQ. The CDR3: CASSWGLAAPRSGANVLTF. CDR3 sequence (DNA): TGCGCCAGCAGCTGGGGACTAGCGGCCCCCCGCTCTGGGGCCAACGTCCTGACTTTC.

The chain has TRBV11-3 and TRBJ1-1; 8 positions match TRBD1. The junction had 1 base not matched to a gene; V was cut back by 3 bases and J by 4 bases. CDR1 is SGHNT and CDR2 is YENEEA in the germline V gene. CDR3 length equals 13 residues. In nucleotides, the CDR3 is TGTGCCAGCAGCTTCACAGGGGGCACTGAAGCTTTCTTT. This codes for CASSFTGGTEAFF.

V and J are TRBV19 and TRBJ2-3; D may match TRBD1 or TRBD2 (6 bases each). Trimming stripped 3 bases from V and 1 base from J, with 14 bases between. The CDR3 sequence is 16 residues long. Germline lookup yields CDR1 LNHDA and CDR2 SQIVND (reference sequence). The CDR3 sequence: CASSMSPGGRTDTQYF. The CDR3, as DNA: TGTGCCAGTAGTATGAGCCCCGGGGGCCGCACAGATACGCAGTATTTT.

This clonotype was seen once. This sequence joins TRBV6-5 and TRBJ2-3; D remains unclear. This CDR3 has 11 residues. The V end lost 8 bases, the J end lost 8 bases, and 11 bases lay between the germline ends. CDR1 MNHEY and CDR2 SVGAGI come from the germline V gene. The CDR3 sequence: CASVDGFTQYF. CDR3 sequence (DNA): TGTGCCAGCGTGGACGGGTTTACGCAGTATTTT.

V gene TRBV5-1 combines with J gene TRBJ2-7; 9 nucleotides align to TRBD1. The CDR3 consists of 15 residues. Germline V gene sequence: CDR1 SGHRS, CDR2 YFSETQ. J was trimmed by 2 bases and V by 1 base; bases with no gene match: 4. The CDR3 is CASSLQQGAPYEQYF. In DNA, the CDR3 is TGCGCCAGCAGCTTGCAACAGGGGGCCCCCTACGAGCAGTACTTC.

The CDR3 sequence: CSAPTFRGNYGYTF. The CDR3 DNA is TGCAGTGCTCCCACGTTCCGGGGGAACTATGGCTACACCTTC. This rearrangement joins TRBV20-1 to TRBJ1-2; possibly TRBD1 for D (5 bases). The germline CDR1 and CDR2 sequences are DFQATT and SNEGSKA (reference sequence). The germline V and J ends were trimmed by 5 bases and 2 bases, with 15 bases remaining between them. The CDR3 runs 14 residues.

V gene TRBV4-1 combines with J gene TRBJ2-5; unclear D gene. Trimming cost V 2 bases and J 4 bases, with 11 bases left between them. Germline assignment: CDR1 MGHRA and CDR2 YSYEKL. CDR3 length: 14 amino acids. CDR3 sequence: CASSQIGQRETQYF. Here the CDR3 DNA reads TGCGCCAGCAGCCAAATCGGGCAACGAGAGACCCAGTACTTC.

This chain joins TRBV29-1 and TRBJ1-2, with D tentatively TRBD1 (6 bases). The V end lost 2 bases, the J end lost 3 bases, and 7 bases lay between the germline ends. Looked up from germline, CDR1 is SQVTM and CDR2 is ANQGSEA. This CDR3 is built from 12 residues. In DNA form, the CDR3 reads TGCAGCGTTGAAAGGGGGGACTATGGCTACACCTTC. Translated, it gives CSVERGDYGYTF.

The CDR3 is CASRLGGTQYF. DNA for the CDR3: TGTGCCAGCAGGCTCGGGGGGACCCAGTACTTC. The chain carries TRBV6-1 and TRBJ2-5, with D possibly TRBD2 on 6 matching bases. V gave up 6 bases and J gave up 7 bases, with 9 bases separating them. CDR1 is MNHNS and CDR2 is SASEGT in the germline V gene. This CDR3 is 11 amino acids long.

The chain joins TRBV23-1 to TRBJ2-2, with D possibly TRBD2 on 5 matching bases. TRBV23-1 is treated as an ORF (open reading frame) with a function not yet certain. The CDR3 is 13 residues long. With 4 bases removed from V and 8 bases from J, the gap between germline ends came to 11 bases. CDR3 in amino acids: CASSPREYGELFF. DNA of the CDR3: TGCGCCAGCAGTCCAAGGGAGTATGGGGAGCTGTTTTTT.

The count of this clonotype is one. The CDR3 region is CSARARAGANVLTF. CDR3 in DNA: TGCAGTGCTAGAGCACGCGCTGGGGCCAACGTCCTGACTTTC. The chain recombines TRBV20-1 with TRBJ2-6; D ambiguous. CDR1 is DFQATT and CDR2 is SNEGSKA in the germline V gene (reference sequence). The CDR3 loop spans 14 amino acids. V was cut by 1 base and J by 2 bases, with 6 bases left in between.

The V call is TRBV29-1, the J call TRBJ1-1; tentative D call: TRBD1 (6 bases). Germline V gene data show CDR1 as SQVTM and CDR2 as ANQGSEA. V was cut by 1 base and J by 8 bases, with 14 bases left in between. The CDR3 contains 13 residues. CDR3 amino acids: CSVEVSPGQEAFF. In nucleotides, the CDR3 is TGCAGCGTTGAAGTCTCGCCGGGACAAGAAGCTTTCTTT.

The gene calls are TRBV13 and TRBJ2-5, with TRBD1 matching over 8 bases. V trimming: 4 bases; J trimming: 6 bases; junction bases outside the gene matches: 4. This CDR3 is built from 13 residues. The V gene's germline CDR1 is PRHDT and CDR2 FYEKMQ (reference sequence). The CDR3, as DNA: TGTGCCAGCAGCTCCGGACAGGGCAAGACCCAGTACTTC. Its protein is CASSSGQGKTQYF.

This clonotype was observed a handful of times. This chain's CDR3 is CASTSGGNAGNTIYF. The CDR3 coding sequence is TGTGCCAGCACTAGTGGGGGCAACGCTGGAAACACCATATATTTT. V gene TRBV6-1 combines with J gene TRBJ1-3, with D possibly TRBD1 on 6 matching bases. The CDR3 length is 15 residues. The germline V gene encodes CDR1 MNHNS and CDR2 SASEGT. V gave up 7 bases and J gave up 2 bases, with 15 bases separating them.

This chain links TRBV5-4 with TRBJ2-1; 11 bases align to TRBD2. This CDR3 contains 15 residues. Germline CDR1 and CDR2: SGHNT and YYREEE (reference sequence). V shed 2 bases, J shed 3 bases, and the junction held 1 base outside the gene matches. CDR3 nucleotide sequence: TGTGCCAGCAGCTTCGGGACTAGCGGCTACAATGAGCAGTTCTTC. Translating gives CASSFGTSGYNEQFF.

The chain has TRBV7-2 and TRBJ2-5, with D perhaps TRBD1 (6 bases). Trimming stripped 10 bases from V and 5 bases from J, with 14 bases between. This CDR3 has 12 amino acids. The germline CDR1 and CDR2 sequences are SGHTA and FQGNSA. The CDR3 DNA reads TGTGCCACAGGACAGCGCTCGGAGACCCAGTACTTC. Protein: CATGQRSETQYF.

The chain is built from TRBV15 and TRBJ2-2, with D possibly matching TRBD1 (5 bases). Germline CDR1 is LNHNV and CDR2 is YYDKDF (reference sequence). The V end lost 4 bases, the J end lost 4 bases, and 13 bases lay between the germline ends. The length of the CDR3 is 15 residues. This chain's CDR3 is CATSTRTGRTGELFF. In nucleotides, the CDR3 is TGTGCCACCAGCACCCGTACAGGTCGCACCGGGGAGCTGTTTTTT. Supplemented by reference TRBV15 and TRBJ2-2, the full variable domain reads DAMVIQNPRYQVTQFGKPVTLSCSQTLNHNVMYWYQQKSSQAPKLLFHYYDKDFNNEADTPDNFQSRRPNTSFCFLDIRSPGLGDTAMYLCATSTRTGRTGELFFGEGSRLTVL.

This clonotype has a handful of counts. The rearrangement links TRBV5-1 to TRBJ1-6; no clear D. In germline, CDR1 is SGHRS, CDR2 YFSETQ. Between the trimmed V and J ends, which lost 7 bases and 0 bases, there was a span of 14 bases. This CDR3 has 16 amino acids. CDR3 loop: CASSPPTDSYNSPLHF. The DNA for the CDR3 is TGCGCCAGCTCTCCCCCGACGGACTCCTATAATTCACCCCTCCACTTT.

CDR3 protein: CASSPTGSSYEQYF. CDR3 coding DNA: TGTGCCAGCAGCCCTACAGGGTCCTCCTACGAGCAGTACTTC. The chain uses TRBV7-2 and TRBJ2-7; tentatively, D is TRBD1 (6 bases). Trimming shortened V by 5 bases and J by 0 bases, and 11 bases separated the two germline ends. CDR3 size: 14 residues. Germline V gene data show CDR1 as SGHTA and CDR2 as FQGNSA.

V gene TRBV11-2 combines with J gene TRBJ1-4; D gene uncertain. The germline V gene has CDR1 SGHAT and CDR2 FQNNGV. V lost 1 base, J lost 8 bases, and 5 bases lay in between. The CDR3 loop spans 12 amino acids. CDR3 sequence: CASSLVGEKLFF. Written as DNA, the CDR3 is TGTGCCAGCAGCTTAGTTGGAGAAAAACTGTTTTTT.

This sequence joins TRBV7-3 and TRBJ2-1, with TRBD2 matching 9 bases. The CDR3 has 15 residues. Germline V gives CDR1 SGHTA, CDR2 FQGTGA. The ends lost 1 base at V and 6 bases at J; junction bases unmatched: 4. The CDR3: CASSLRREGLNEQFF. The CDR3 coding sequence is TGTGCCAGCAGCTTAAGGCGGGAGGGCCTCAATGAGCAGTTCTTC.

J is TRBJ1-2 and V is TRBV7-3, with 7 bases aligning to TRBD1. The length of the CDR3 is 13 residues. CDR1 SGHTA and CDR2 FQGTGA come from the germline V gene. Trimming took 1 base from V and 8 from J; bases not matched to a gene: 4. The chain's CDR3 is CASSLNPGGGYTF. In DNA form, the CDR3 reads TGTGCCAGCAGCTTAAACCCAGGGGGAGGCTACACCTTC.

This clonotype was seen a single time. This chain joins TRBV6-6 and TRBJ2-1, with D possibly matching TRBD2 (6 bases). The CDR3 sequence is 14 residues long. V lost 4 bases and J lost 6, with 13 bases in between. Germline loops: CDR1 MNHNY, CDR2 SVGAGI (reference sequence). CDR3 DNA sequence: TGTGCCAGCAGTTCCCCGGGACTCCCCAATGAGCAGTTCTTC. The encoded protein is CASSSPGLPNEQFF.